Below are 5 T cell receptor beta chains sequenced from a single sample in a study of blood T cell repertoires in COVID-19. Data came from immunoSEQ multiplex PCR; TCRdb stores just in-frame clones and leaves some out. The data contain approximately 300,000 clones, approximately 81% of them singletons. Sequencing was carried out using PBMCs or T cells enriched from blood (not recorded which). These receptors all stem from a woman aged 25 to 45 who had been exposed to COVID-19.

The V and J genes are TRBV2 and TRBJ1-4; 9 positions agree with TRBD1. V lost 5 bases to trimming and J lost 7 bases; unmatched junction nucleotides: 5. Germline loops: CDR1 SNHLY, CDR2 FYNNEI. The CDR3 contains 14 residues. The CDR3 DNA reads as TGTGCCAGCAGTAGGACAGGGGATCGTGAAAAACTGTTTTTT. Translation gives CASSRTGDREKLFF.

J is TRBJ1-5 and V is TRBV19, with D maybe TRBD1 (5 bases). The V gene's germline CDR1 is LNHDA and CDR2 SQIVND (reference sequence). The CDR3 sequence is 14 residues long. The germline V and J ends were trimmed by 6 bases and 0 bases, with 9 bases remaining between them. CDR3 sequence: CASRDGGSNQPQHF. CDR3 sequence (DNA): TGTGCCAGTAGGGACGGGGGTAGCAATCAGCCCCAGCATTTT.

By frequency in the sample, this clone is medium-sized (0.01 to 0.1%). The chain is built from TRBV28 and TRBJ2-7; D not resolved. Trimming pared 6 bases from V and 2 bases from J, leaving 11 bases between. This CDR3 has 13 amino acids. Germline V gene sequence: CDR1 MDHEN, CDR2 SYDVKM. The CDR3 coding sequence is TGTGCCAGCAGCCCCGGTATGGCCTACGAGCAGTACTTC. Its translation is CASSPGMAYEQYF. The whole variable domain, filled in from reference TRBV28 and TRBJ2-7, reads DVKVTQSSRYLVKRTGEKVFLECVQDMDHENMFWYRQDPGLGLRLIYFSYDVKMKEKGDIPEGYSVSREKKERFSLILESASTNQTSMYLCASSPGMAYEQYFGPGTRLTVT.

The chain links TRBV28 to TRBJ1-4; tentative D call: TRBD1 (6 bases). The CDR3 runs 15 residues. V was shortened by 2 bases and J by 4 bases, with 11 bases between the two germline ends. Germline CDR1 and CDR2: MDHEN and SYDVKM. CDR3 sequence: CASSLEDRHNEKLFF. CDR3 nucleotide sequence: TGTGCCAGCAGTTTAGAAGACAGGCATAATGAAAAACTGTTTTTT.

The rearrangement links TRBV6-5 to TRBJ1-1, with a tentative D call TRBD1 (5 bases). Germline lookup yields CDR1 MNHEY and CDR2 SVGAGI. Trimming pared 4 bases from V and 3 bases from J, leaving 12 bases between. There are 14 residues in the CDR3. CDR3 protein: CASSSGGADTEAFF. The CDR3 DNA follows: TGTGCCAGCAGTTCGGGGGGTGCTGACACTGAAGCTTTCTTT.